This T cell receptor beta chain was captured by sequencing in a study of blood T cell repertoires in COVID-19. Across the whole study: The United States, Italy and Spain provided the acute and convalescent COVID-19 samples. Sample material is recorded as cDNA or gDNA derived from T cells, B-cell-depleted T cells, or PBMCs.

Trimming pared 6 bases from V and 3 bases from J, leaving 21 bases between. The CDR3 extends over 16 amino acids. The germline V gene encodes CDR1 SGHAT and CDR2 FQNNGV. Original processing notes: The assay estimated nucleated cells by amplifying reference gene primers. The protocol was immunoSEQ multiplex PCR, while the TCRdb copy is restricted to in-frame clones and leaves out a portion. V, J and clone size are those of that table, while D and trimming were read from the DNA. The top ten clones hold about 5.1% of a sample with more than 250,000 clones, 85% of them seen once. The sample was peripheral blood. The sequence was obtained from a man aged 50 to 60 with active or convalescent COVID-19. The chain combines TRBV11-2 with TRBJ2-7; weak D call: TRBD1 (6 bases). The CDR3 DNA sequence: TGTGCCAGCAGTACCGGGGTGGGGGCCCACTTCTACGAGCAGTACTTC. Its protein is CASSTGVGAHFYEQYF.